Below, one TCR beta chain is given with its context. This specimen belongs to a study of human T cells and chemical hapten exposure. Study in general: Investigators sensitized roughly 2 cm by roughly 2 cm of upper inner arm skin with 2% DPC.

Time point given: patch test 2, 6 weeks after DPC sensitization. Documented treatment: therapeutic diphenylcyclopropenone sensitization with weekly scalp DPC. Original handling: TCRs per sample had a median of around 100,000 and ranged from about 20,000 to 700,000. MiXCR was run by TCRdb on the RACE reads, yielding one entry per CDR3 protein. Clone size and V and J calls follow TCRdb, not the original study. The table shows just over 350,000 distinct CDR3 sequences, with 6% to 7% occurring only once. The germline V gene encodes CDR1 MGHRA and CDR2 YSYEKL. CDR3 length equals 18 residues. V lost 0 bases, J lost 0 bases, and 8 bases stayed unmatched.

The rearrangement links TRBV4-1 to TRBJ1-5, with TRBD1 matching over 7 bases. This receptor was taken from a woman between 18 and 29 years old with alopecia areata. Some clones in this sample may be carry-over from other donors' samples. The material sequenced was whole blood, taken in connection with sensitization to the hapten diphenylcyclopropenone (DPC). This CDR3 reads CASSQDEAGGNSNQPQHF. Here the CDR3 DNA reads TGCGCCAGCAGCCAAGATGAGGCAGGGGGTAATAGCAATCAGCCCCAGCATTTT.